The 18 T cell receptor beta chains listed next were all sequenced from one sample in a study of T cells in Graves' hyperthyroidism and ophthalmopathy. The CDR3 regions of TCR beta were amplified from RNA transcripts. First-round RT-PCR targeting the TCR CDR3 was performed with the HTBI primer set. Via MiXCR, TCRdb re-called the multiplex PCR reads, giving one row per CDR3 protein. The table has almost 500,000 distinct CDR3 sequences, around a fifth seen once. The sample comprised blood. The receptors derive from a woman between 70 and 85 years old with Graves' ophthalmopathy.

In its sample, this clonotype was seen a few times. This rearrangement joins TRBV18 to TRBJ2-7; possible D gene TRBD2, 5 bases. The germline gives CDR1 KGHSH, CDR2 LQKENI. The CDR3 consists of 14 residues. Trimming removed 2 bases at V and 6 bases at J, with 14 bases between. This CDR3 reads CASSPLGAEGEQYF. The CDR3, as DNA: TGTGCCAGCTCACCATTGGGCGCCGAGGGCGAGCAGTACTTC.

This clonotype was detected only a few times. The V and J genes are TRBV29-1 and TRBJ2-1; TRBD2 matches 11 bases. Germline loops: CDR1 SQVTM, CDR2 ANQGSEA. The length of the CDR3 is 19 residues. V trimming: 3 bases; J trimming: 12 bases; junction bases outside the gene matches: 25. This CDR3 reads CSVEAGTSGQYDYLQWQFF. In nucleotides, the CDR3 is TGCAGCGTTGAGGCAGGGACTAGCGGTCAATACGATTACCTACAATGGCAGTTCTTC.

This clonotype was recorded many times. V usage is TRBV27 and J usage is TRBJ1-5; no firm D call. The V end lost 6 bases, the J end lost 0 bases, and 15 bases lay between the germline ends. Germline values: CDR1 MNHEY, CDR2 SMNVEV (reference sequence). The CDR3 covers 16 residues. The CDR3 DNA reads TGTGCCAGCAGGCTACGAGGAGAAAATAGCAATCAGCCCCAGCATTTT. It specifies CASRLRGENSNQPQHF.

This clonotype has only a few counts. The DNA of the CDR3 is TGCAGCGTTGCACAGGGAAGCAATCAGCCCCAGCATTTT. It yields the protein CSVAQGSNQPQHF. This sequence joins TRBV29-1 and TRBJ1-5; maybe TRBD1 (6 bases). The V end lost 4 bases, the J end lost 1 base, and 8 bases lay between the germline ends. Germline CDR1 is SQVTM and CDR2 is ANQGSEA. The CDR3 loop spans 13 amino acids.

V is TRBV5-5 and J is TRBJ2-5; 12 bases line up with TRBD2. Germline V gene data show CDR1 as SGHKS and CDR2 as YYEKEE (reference sequence). V lost 0 bases and J lost 5; bases outside the gene matches: 14. This CDR3 spans 19 amino acids. CDR3 nucleotide sequence: TGTGCCAGCAGCTTGGTCCGTTTCCTAGCGGGAGGGCCCAGTGAGACCCAGTACTTC. It translates to CASSLVRFLAGGPSETQYF.

The chain joins TRBV10-3 to TRBJ2-5; the D gene is possibly TRBD1 (5 bases). Germline loops: CDR1 ENHRY, CDR2 SYGVKD. Trimming removed 4 bases from V and 1 base from J, with 7 bases in between. The CDR3 is 13 residues long. The CDR3, as DNA: TGTGCCATCAGTGGGACACTCCAAGAGACCCAGTACTTC. It is translated as CAISGTLQETQYF.

Regarding this clonotype: A much larger clone is a single base away; this may be a read error. The chain has TRBV20-1 and TRBJ2-7, with 10 bases that match TRBD1. Germline V gene sequence: CDR1 DFQATT, CDR2 SNEGSKA (reference sequence). The CDR3 has 14 amino acids. CDR3 residues: CGARGTGASYEQYF. CDR3 sequence (DNA): TGCGGTGCTAGAGGGACAGGGGCGTCCTACGAGCAGTACTTC.

This clonotype came up once. This chain connects TRBV10-3 to TRBJ2-2; D not certain. The CDR3 runs to 12 residues. Trimming took off 0 bases at V and 6 bases at J, with 2 bases between the two ends. Germline-derived CDR1 and CDR2 are ENHRY and SYGVKD. CDR3 in amino acids: CAISESPGELFF. As DNA, the CDR3 is TGTGCCATCAGTGAGTCGCCCGGGGAGCTGTTTTTT.

The V and J genes are TRBV30 and TRBJ1-1; D gene unclear. The germline V gene has CDR1 GTSNPN and CDR2 SVGIG (reference sequence). This CDR3 is 14 amino acids long. V lost 1 base and J 4 bases, leaving 13 bases between the germline ends. The CDR3 DNA reads as TGTGCCTGGAGTGCAACGGCCGCCGGCACTGAAGCTTTCTTT. This translates into CAWSATAAGTEAFF.

The chain carries TRBV6-1 and TRBJ1-2; 8 bases agree with TRBD1. The V and J ends lost 6 bases and 8 bases, in that order; junction bases with no gene match: 8. The CDR3 is made up of 13 amino acids. CDR1 is MNHNS, CDR2 SASEGT, per germline. CDR3 sequence reads: CASRRTGSEGYTF. The DNA of the CDR3 is TGTGCCAGCAGAAGGACAGGGTCGGAGGGCTACACCTTC.

The table lists this clonotype with a few counts. V usage is TRBV28 and J usage is TRBJ1-2, with 9 bases that match TRBD1. Looked up from germline, CDR1 is MDHEN and CDR2 is SYDVKM. The ends lost 7 bases at V and 4 bases at J; junction bases unmatched: 10. The CDR3 runs to 15 residues. CDR3 protein: CASTRNRGLSYGYTF. In nucleotides, the CDR3 is TGTGCCAGCACAAGAAACAGGGGGCTGAGCTATGGCTACACCTTC.

The chain couples TRBV4-3 to TRBJ1-6, with D uncertain. The CDR3 covers 15 residues. Looked up from germline, CDR1 is LGHNA and CDR2 is YSLEER. Deletions cut 0 bases from V and 6 bases from J, with 9 bases between. The CDR3 spells CASSQEGLLNSPLHF. The CDR3 DNA reads TGCGCCAGCAGCCAAGAAGGCCTCCTTAATTCACCCCTCCACTTT.

The rearrangement uses TRBV20-1 and TRBJ2-7; no reliable D call. This CDR3 spans 14 amino acids. Germline V gene sequence: CDR1 DFQATT, CDR2 SNEGSKA (reference sequence). V was cut by 2 bases and J by 4 bases, with 15 bases left in between. The CDR3 sequence: CSARPLVGRYEQYF. CDR3 in DNA: TGCAGTGCTAGACCGCTAGTGGGAAGATACGAGCAGTACTTC.

This clonotype was found many times. This sequence joins TRBV3-1 and TRBJ2-5, with 8 bases identical to TRBD2. The germline V gene encodes CDR1 LGHDT and CDR2 YNNKEL (reference sequence). The CDR3 extends over 13 amino acids. After removal of 5 bases from V and 2 bases from J, the junction contained 1 base not matched to a gene. Written as DNA, the CDR3 is TGTGCCAGCAGCTCTAGCGGGCAAGAGACCCAGTACTTC. It yields the protein CASSSSGQETQYF.

This clonotype was counted many times. The chain uses TRBV6-1 and TRBJ1-5; D is uncertain. CDR3 length: 13 amino acids. Germline V CDR1 and CDR2: MNHNS, SASEGT. The V end was cut by 6 bases, the J end by 4 bases, with 10 bases between. The CDR3: CASSSTLNQPQHF. The CDR3 DNA follows: TGTGCCAGCAGCTCGACACTTAATCAGCCCCAGCATTTT.

This clonotype was counted at least ten times. The chain employs TRBV18 and TRBJ2-1; D is uncertain. CDR3 length: 16 residues. Germline values: CDR1 KGHSH, CDR2 LQKENI. Trimming took 0 bases from V and 0 from J, leaving 9 bases between them. CDR3 sequence (DNA): TGTGCCAGCTCACCACCGGTGGGATTCTCCTACAATGAGCAGTTCTTC. Translated: CASSPPVGFSYNEQFF.

V gene TRBV3-1 combines with J gene TRBJ1-1; 7 bases line up with TRBD1. The CDR3 is made up of 13 amino acids. From germline, CDR1 is LGHDT and CDR2 YNNKEL (reference sequence). Trimming cost V 1 base and J 7 bases; bases outside gene matches: 3. As DNA, the CDR3 is TGTGCCAGCAGCCAAGTCAGGGGGTATGAAGCTTTCTTT. This encodes CASSQVRGYEAFF.

This clonotype has at least ten counts. This rearrangement joins TRBV28 to TRBJ1-1; weak D call: TRBD1 (6 bases). Trimming left V 4 bases short and J 9 bases short, with 12 bases between. The CDR3 is made up of 12 amino acids. Per the germline V gene, CDR1 is MDHEN and CDR2 is SYDVKM. CDR3 sequence: CASSWAGTKAFF. DNA for the CDR3: TGTGCCAGCAGTTGGGCCGGGACAAAAGCTTTCTTT.